This T cell receptor beta chain came from a study of blood T cell repertoires in COVID-19. This clone was counted between two and nine times. CDR3 length: 15 residues. In germline, CDR1 is MDHEN, CDR2 SYDVKM. Trimming shortened V by 5 bases and J by 5 bases, and 17 bases separated the two germline ends. Using immunoSEQ multiplex PCR, the repertoire was profiled, and TCRdb retains in-frame clones only, with some absent. This sample has approximately 150,000 clones, with around 91% found just once. The chain combines TRBV28 with TRBJ2-3; possible D gene TRBD2, 6 bases. The source of this sequence is a young man with COVID-19, enrolled during active disease. The sample taken for sequencing was peripheral blood. CDR3 nucleotides: TGTGCCAGCAGTCCCGGGACTCCCCGGGGAGATACGCAGTATTTT. Protein product: CASSPGTPRGDTQYF.